The clone carrying this TCR beta chain was seen at least ten times. In the original processing: Nucleated cell number was recorded as an estimate derived from reference gene primer amplification. TCRdb's copy holds only in-frame clones and misses some; the assay was immunoSEQ multiplex PCR. D and trimming were read from the DNA, whereas the V and J calls and clone size are those reported in that table. The sample contains fewer than 150,000 clones, roughly four fifths of which appear only once. The data belong to a study of blood T cell repertoires in COVID-19. In the study overall: Both acute and convalescent COVID-19 samples were obtained from the United States, Italy and Spain. In each case, the material was cDNA or gDNA derived from T cells, B-cell-depleted T cells, or PBMCs.

Looked up from germline, CDR1 is MNHNY and CDR2 is SVGAGI (reference sequence). V was shortened by 5 bases and J by 8 bases, with 9 bases between the two germline ends. The CDR3 spans 11 residues. The V call is TRBV6-6, the J call TRBJ1-1, with D tentatively TRBD1 (6 bases). Material for sequencing was peripheral blood. The sequence was obtained from a human donor in a cohort sampled during active COVID-19. The CDR3 is CASSRQEEAFF. Here the CDR3 DNA reads TGTGCCAGCAGTCGACAGGAAGAAGCTTTCTTT.